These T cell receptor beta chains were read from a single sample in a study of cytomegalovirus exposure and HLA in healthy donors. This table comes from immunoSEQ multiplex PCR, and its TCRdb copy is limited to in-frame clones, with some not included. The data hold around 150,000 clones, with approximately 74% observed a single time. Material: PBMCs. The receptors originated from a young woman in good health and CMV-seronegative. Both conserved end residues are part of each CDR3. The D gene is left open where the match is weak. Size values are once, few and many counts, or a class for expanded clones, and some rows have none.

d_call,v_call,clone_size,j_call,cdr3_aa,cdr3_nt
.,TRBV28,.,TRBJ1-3,CASSFVSSGNTIYF,TGTGCCAGCAGTTTTGTGAGCTCTGGAAACACCATATATTTT
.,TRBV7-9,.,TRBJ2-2,CASSLVVAGELFF,TGTGCCAGCAGCTTAGTTGTAGCCGGGGAGCTGTTTTTT
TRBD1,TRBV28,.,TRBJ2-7,CASSPRQGSYEQYF,TGTGCCAGCAGTCCCCGACAGGGATCCTACGAGCAGTACTTC
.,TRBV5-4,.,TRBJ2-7,CASSLDSLRGFGF,TGTGCCAGCAGCTTGGACTCGTTACGGGGATTTGGCTTC
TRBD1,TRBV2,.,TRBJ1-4,CASLRGREKLFF,TGTGCCAGCCTCAGGGGGAGAGAAAAACTGTTTTTT
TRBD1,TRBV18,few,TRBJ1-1,CASSLDRVNTEAFF,TGTGCCAGCTCACTCGACAGGGTTAACACTGAAGCTTTCTTT
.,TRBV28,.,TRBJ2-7,CASSPPLGWDKTYEQYF,TGTGCCAGCAGTCCGCCCCTTGGTTGGGACAAGACCTACGAGCAGTACTTC
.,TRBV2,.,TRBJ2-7,CASSATGFGTYEQYF,TGTGCCAGCAGTGCCACAGGGTTCGGAACCTACGAGCAGTACTTC
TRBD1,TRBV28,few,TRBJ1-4,CASNDREWEKLFF,TGTGCCAGCAACGACAGGGAATGGGAAAAACTGTTTTTT
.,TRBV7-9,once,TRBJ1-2,CASSWQGLHGYTF,TGTGCCAGCAGCTGGCAGGGTCTCCATGGCTACACCTTC
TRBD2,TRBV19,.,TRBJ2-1,CASSTGLVINEQFF,TGTGCCAGTAGTACGGGACTAGTGATCAATGAGCAGTTCTTC
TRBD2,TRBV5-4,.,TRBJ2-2,CASSRGGGDTGELFF,TGTGCCAGCAGCCGGGGGGGAGGCGACACCGGGGAGCTGTTTTTT
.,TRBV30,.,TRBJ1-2,CAWRTAGLFGYTF,TGTGCCTGGAGAACGGCAGGGTTATTTGGCTACACCTTC
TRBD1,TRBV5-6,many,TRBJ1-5,CASSRTGPSQPQHF,TGTGCCAGCAGCCGGACAGGGCCAAGCCAGCCCCAGCATTTT
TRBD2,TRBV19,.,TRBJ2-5,CASSIGGGEEQYF,TGTGCCAGTAGTATCGGGGGGGGAGAAGAGCAGTACTTC
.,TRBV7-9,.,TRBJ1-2,CASSSTKTGGLYGYTF,TGTGCCAGCAGCTCAACCAAGACAGGAGGCCTTTATGGCTACACCTTC
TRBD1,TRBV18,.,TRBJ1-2,CASSRPGTVGTGGYTF,TGTGCCAGCTCACGCCCCGGGACAGTAGGCACCGGTGGCTACACCTTC
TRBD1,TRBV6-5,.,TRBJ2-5,CASRGTGGETQYF,TGTGCCAGCAGGGGGACAGGGGGAGAGACCCAGTACTTC
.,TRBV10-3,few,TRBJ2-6,CATKDSLSGANVLTF,TGTGCCACTAAAGACAGCCTCTCTGGGGCCAACGTCCTGACTTTC
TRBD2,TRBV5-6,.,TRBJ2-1,CASSLEGLAVYNEQFF,TGTGCCAGCAGCTTGGAGGGACTAGCGGTCTACAATGAGCAGTTCTTC
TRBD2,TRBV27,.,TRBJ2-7,CASSPSSGYYEQYF,TGTGCCAGCAGTCCCTCTAGCGGATACTACGAGCAGTACTTC
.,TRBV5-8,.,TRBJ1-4,CASSLWQSFSTNEKLFF,TGTGCCAGCAGCTTGTGGCAGTCTTTCTCTACTAATGAAAAACTGTTTTTT
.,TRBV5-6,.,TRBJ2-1,CASSLLGDEQFF,TGTGCCAGCAGCTTGTTGGGAGACGAGCAGTTCTTC
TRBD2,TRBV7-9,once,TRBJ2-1,CASVAGAYNEQFF,TGTGCCAGCGTGGCGGGGGCCTACAATGAGCAGTTCTTC
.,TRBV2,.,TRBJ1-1,CASSETPGTEAFF,TGTGCCAGCAGTGAAACCCCGGGAACTGAAGCTTTCTTT
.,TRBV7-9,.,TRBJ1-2,CASSLEQAAYGYTF,TGTGCCAGCAGCTTAGAACAGGCGGCCTATGGCTACACCTTC
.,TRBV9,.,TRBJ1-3,CASSVGEVGYGNTIYF,TGTGCCAGCAGCGTAGGTGAGGTGGGTTATGGAAACACCATATATTTT
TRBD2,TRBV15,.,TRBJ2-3,CATSREGGPDTQYF,TGTGCCACCAGCAGAGAGGGAGGGCCAGATACGCAGTATTTT
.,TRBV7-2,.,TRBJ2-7,CASSYSTGPSYEQYF,TGTGCCAGCAGCTACTCGACAGGACCCTCCTACGAGCAGTACTTC
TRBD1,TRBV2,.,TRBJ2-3,CASRRTGARLTDTQYF,TGTGCCAGCAGGCGGACAGGGGCGAGACTCACAGATACGCAGTATTTT
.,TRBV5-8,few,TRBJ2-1,CVHADMAGNEQFF,TGTGTCCATGCAGACATGGCCGGTAATGAGCAGTTCTTC
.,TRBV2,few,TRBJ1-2,CASSERTAALYGYTF,TGTGCCAGCAGTGAAAGGACAGCAGCACTCTATGGCTACACCTTC
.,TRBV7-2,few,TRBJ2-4,CASSLYSFSKNIQYF,TGTGCCAGCAGCTTATATTCTTTTTCCAAAAACATTCAGTACTTC
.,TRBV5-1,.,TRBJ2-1,CASSPGGYSYNEQFF,TGCGCCAGCAGCCCGGGGGGCTACTCCTACAATGAGCAGTTCTTC
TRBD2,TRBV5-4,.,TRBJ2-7,CASSWTSGGNLRPYEQYF,TGTGCCAGCAGCTGGACTAGCGGGGGAAACCTCCGACCCTACGAGCAGTACTTC
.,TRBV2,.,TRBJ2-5,CASSEGDTTETQYF,TGTGCCAGCAGTGAAGGGGACACTACAGAGACCCAGTACTTC
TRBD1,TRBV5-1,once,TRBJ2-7,CASSLGTGNLDEQYF,TGCGCCAGCAGCCTAGGGACAGGGAATTTGGACGAGCAGTACTTC
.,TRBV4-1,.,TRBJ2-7,CASSHLAEGGYEQYF,TGCGCCAGCAGCCACTTGGCGGAAGGGGGATACGAGCAGTACTTC
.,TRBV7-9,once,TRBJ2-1,CASSSTGGGSYYNEQFF,TGTGCCAGCAGCTCGACTGGGGGCGGGAGTTACTACAATGAGCAGTTCTTC
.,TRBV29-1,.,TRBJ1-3,CSVANSGNTIYF,TGCAGCGTTGCTAACTCTGGAAACACCATATATTTT
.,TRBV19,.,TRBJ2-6,CASSTQTAAANVLTF,TGTGCCAGTAGTACCCAGACAGCCGCGGCCAACGTCCTGACTTTC
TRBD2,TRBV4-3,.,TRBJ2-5,CASSPSGGGAQGETQYF,TGCGCCAGCAGCCCGTCAGGCGGGGGGGCGCAGGGAGAGACCCAGTACTTC
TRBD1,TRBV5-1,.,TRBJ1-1,CASSLVGGLNTEAFF,TGCGCCAGCAGCTTGGTAGGGGGCCTGAACACTGAAGCTTTCTTT
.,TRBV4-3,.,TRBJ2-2,CASSPLDSLGTGELFF,TGCGCCAGCAGCCCCCTCGACTCATTGGGTACCGGGGAGCTGTTTTTT
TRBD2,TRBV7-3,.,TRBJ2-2,CASRSGGRGVGELFF,TGTGCCAGCAGGAGTGGCGGGAGGGGGGTCGGGGAGCTGTTTTTT